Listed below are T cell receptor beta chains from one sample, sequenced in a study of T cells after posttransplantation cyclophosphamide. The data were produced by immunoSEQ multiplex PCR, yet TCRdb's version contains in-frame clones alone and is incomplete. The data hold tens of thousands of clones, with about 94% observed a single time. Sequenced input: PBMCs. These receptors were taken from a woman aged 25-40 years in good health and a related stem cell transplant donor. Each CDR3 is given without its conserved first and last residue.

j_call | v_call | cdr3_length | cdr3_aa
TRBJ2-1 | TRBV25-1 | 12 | ASRKQGGYNEQF
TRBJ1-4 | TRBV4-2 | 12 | ASSQEGDSEKLF
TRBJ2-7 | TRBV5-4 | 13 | ASSFGRDGSYEQY
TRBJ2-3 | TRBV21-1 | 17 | ASSKPRASGVLSTDTQY
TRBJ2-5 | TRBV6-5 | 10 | ASSDFQETQY
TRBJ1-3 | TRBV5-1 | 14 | ASSSNRGSAGNTIY
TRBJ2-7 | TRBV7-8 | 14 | ASSRQIVTPSYEQY
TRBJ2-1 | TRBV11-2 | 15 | ASSLRPGPSPYNEQF
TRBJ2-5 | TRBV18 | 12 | ASSPSGKEETQY
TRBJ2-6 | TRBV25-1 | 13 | ASSELGTGANVLT
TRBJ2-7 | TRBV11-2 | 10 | ASSLGRGHQY
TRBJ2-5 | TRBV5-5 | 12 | ASSLLLSGETQY
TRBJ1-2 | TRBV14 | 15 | ASSQKDRVFLRSGYT
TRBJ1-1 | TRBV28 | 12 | ASSSGQVGTEAF
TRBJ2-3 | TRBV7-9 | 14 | ASSLARGAGENTQY
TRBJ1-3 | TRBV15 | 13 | ATSRDSSSGNTIY
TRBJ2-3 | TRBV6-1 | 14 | ASSEYWAEYTDTQY
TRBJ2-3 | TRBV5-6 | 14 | ASSLGGLAGTDTQY
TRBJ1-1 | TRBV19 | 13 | ASSKGQYMNTEAF
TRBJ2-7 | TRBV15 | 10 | ATSRDFGEQY
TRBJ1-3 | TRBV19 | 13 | ATRGSGTPGNTIY
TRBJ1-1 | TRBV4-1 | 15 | ASSQSLPGQGNTEAF
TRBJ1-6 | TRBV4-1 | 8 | ASGLSPLH
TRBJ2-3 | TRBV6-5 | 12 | ASSYQELTDTQY
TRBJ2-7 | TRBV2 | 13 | ASSEGRGGPYEQY
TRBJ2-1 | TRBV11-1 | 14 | ASSLDNRLSGNEQF
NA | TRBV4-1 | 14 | ASSQVGSGGLNEQY
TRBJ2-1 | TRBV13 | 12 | ASSPNWVENEQF
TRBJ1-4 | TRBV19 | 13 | ASSIGRAENEKLF
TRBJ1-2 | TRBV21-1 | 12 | ASSRDRGWYGYT
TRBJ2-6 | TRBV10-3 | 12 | AISAGRGANVLT
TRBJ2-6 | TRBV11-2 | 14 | ASRASGDSGANVLT
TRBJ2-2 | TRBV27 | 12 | ASSLGQGTGELF
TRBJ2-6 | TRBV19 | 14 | ASSLAPGPGANVLT
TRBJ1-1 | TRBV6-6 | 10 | ASSSPGTEAF
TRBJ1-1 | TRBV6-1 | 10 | ASSPRDRGAF
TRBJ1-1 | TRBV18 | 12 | ASSSAGQNTEAF
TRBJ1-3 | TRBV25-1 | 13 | ASRQGSSSGNTIY
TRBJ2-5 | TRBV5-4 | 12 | ASTTKQGGETQY
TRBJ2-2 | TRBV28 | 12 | ASSHRGEHGELF
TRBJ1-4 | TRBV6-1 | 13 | ASSARYTTNEKLF
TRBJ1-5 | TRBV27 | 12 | ASYTPGDEQPQH
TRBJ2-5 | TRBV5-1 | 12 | ASSWRGDQETQY
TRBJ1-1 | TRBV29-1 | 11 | SVEVSGNTEAF
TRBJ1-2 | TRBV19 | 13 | ASSPRTGANYGYT
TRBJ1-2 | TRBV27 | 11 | ASRRQGGYGYT
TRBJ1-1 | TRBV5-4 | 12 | ASSLRGLNTEAF
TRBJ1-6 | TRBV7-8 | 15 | ASSSHIRTARNSPLH
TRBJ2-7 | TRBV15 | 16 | ATSRELRGGPSSYEQY
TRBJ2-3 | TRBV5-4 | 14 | ASSMGQTASTDTQY
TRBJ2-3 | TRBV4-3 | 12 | ASSQVVWRDTQY
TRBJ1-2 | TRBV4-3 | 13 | ASSQGMGTPHGYT
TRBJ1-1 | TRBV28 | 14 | ASSLYTTSPNTEAF
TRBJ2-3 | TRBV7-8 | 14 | ASSFQRGVSTDTQY
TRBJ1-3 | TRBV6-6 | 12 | ASRTGSSGNTIY
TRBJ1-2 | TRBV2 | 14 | ASWGGLDRVGDGYT
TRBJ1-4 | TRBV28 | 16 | ASSLLGTGGLTNEKLF
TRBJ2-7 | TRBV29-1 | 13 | SVEAATGVAYEQY
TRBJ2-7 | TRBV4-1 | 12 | ASSLKQGTYEQY
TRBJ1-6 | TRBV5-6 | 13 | ASSPHKGANSPLH